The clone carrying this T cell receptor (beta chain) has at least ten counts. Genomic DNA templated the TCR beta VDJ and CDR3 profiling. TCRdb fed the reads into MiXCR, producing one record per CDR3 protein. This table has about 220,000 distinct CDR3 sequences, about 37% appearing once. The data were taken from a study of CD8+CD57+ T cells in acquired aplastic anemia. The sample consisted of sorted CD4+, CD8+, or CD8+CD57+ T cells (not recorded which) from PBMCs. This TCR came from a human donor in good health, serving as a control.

This CDR3 is CASSLRGASYNEQFF. In DNA, the CDR3 is TGTGCCAGCAGCTTACGGGGGGCCTCCTACAATGAGCAGTTCTTC. The chain uses TRBV7-9 and TRBJ2-1; D perhaps matches TRBD2 (7 bases). The germline V gene encodes CDR1 SEHNR and CDR2 FQNEAQ (reference sequence). There are 15 residues in the CDR3. Trimming took off 2 bases at V and 0 bases at J, with 8 bases between the two ends.